The 29 T cell receptor beta chains below were found in one sample sequenced in a study of T cell repertoires in cytomegalovirus infection. TCRdb passed the reads through MiXCR, listing each CDR3 protein once. The table shows just over 300,000 distinct CDR3 sequences, with roughly 16% occurring only once. Material for sequencing was PBMCs. The origin of the receptors is a human donor in good health (CMV status not recorded). Some clones in this sample may be carry-over from other donors' samples.

This clonotype was recorded at least ten times. The rearrangement links TRBV4-3 to TRBJ1-3; no clear D gene. This CDR3 is built from 14 residues. V lost 5 bases to trimming and J lost 0 bases, with 8 bases between them. The germline V gene encodes CDR1 LGHNA and CDR2 YSLEER. Here the CDR3 DNA reads TGCGCCAGCAGCGCCGGGAGCTCTGGAAACACCATATATTTT. Its translation: CASSAGSSGNTIYF.

This clonotype was recorded a few times. The J gene is TRBJ2-7, the V gene TRBV7-8; maybe TRBD1 (5 bases). V lost 5 bases and J lost 2, with 10 bases in between. The germline V gene has CDR1 SGHVS and CDR2 FQNEAQ. This CDR3 has 13 amino acids. The CDR3 sequence: CASSVGQTYEQYF. The CDR3 nucleotides read TGTGCCAGCAGCGTGGGGCAAACCTACGAGCAGTACTTC.

This chain connects TRBV5-4 to TRBJ2-7; TRBD1 aligns across 9 bases. The V and J ends lost 2 bases and 3 bases, in that order; junction bases with no gene match: 3. Per germline, CDR1 SGHNT and CDR2 YYREEE (reference sequence). This CDR3 contains 14 residues. As DNA, the CDR3 is TGTGCCAGCAGCTTTCCGGGACAGGGCTACGAGCAGTACTTC. Translated, it gives CASSFPGQGYEQYF.

This clonotype was seen at least ten times. The chain joins TRBV2 to TRBJ2-5, with D maybe TRBD1 (5 bases). The CDR3 is made up of 15 amino acids. Germline V gene lookup returns CDR1 SNHLY and CDR2 FYNNEI. V was cut by 3 bases and J by 1 base, with 12 bases left in between. DNA for the CDR3: TGTGCCAGCAGTGATTTAACAGGACCCCAAGAGACCCAGTACTTC. This codes for CASSDLTGPQETQYF.

The genes are TRBV28 and TRBJ2-1; possibly TRBD1 for D (5 bases). The CDR3 runs 13 residues. CDR1 and CDR2 (germline): MDHEN, SYDVKM. The V end was cut by 10 bases, the J end by 4 bases, with 14 bases between. The CDR3 loop is CATTFTGYNEQFF. In DNA, the CDR3 is TGTGCCACCACCTTTACAGGTTACAATGAGCAGTTCTTC.

The table lists this clonotype with many counts. V gene TRBV7-2 combines with J gene TRBJ1-3, with 8 bases matching TRBD1. This CDR3 is built from 16 residues. Trimming removed 5 bases from V and 0 bases from J; junction bases left unmatched: 6. Germline CDR1 reads SGHTA; CDR2 reads FQGNSA. The CDR3 coding sequence is TGTGCCAGCAGCCTGACAGGGGCTAGCTCTGGAAACACCATATATTTT. It translates to CASSLTGASSGNTIYF.

In its sample, this clonotype was seen a few times. The chain links TRBV29-1 to TRBJ2-7; 7 nucleotides agree with TRBD1. CDR3 length equals 15 residues. The junction had 11 bases not matched to a gene; V was cut back by 6 bases and J by 0 bases. Germline V gene lookup returns CDR1 SQVTM and CDR2 ANQGSEA. The CDR3 nucleotides are TGCAGCGTCTCCGCCGGGACAGAAAGCTCCTACGAGCAGTACTTC. This translates into CSVSAGTESSYEQYF.

This chain connects TRBV2 to TRBJ2-5; 11 bases are a match to TRBD2. The CDR3 sequence is 15 residues long. Germline values: CDR1 SNHLY, CDR2 FYNNEI. J lost 5 bases, V lost 5 bases, and 7 bases had no gene match. CDR3 nucleotides: TGTGCCAGCAGTTATAATAGCGGGGGGGCTGAGACCCAGTACTTC. Translating gives CASSYNSGGAETQYF.

The J gene is TRBJ1-5, the V gene TRBV29-1; 7 positions agree with TRBD1. Germline V lookup: CDR1 SQVTM, CDR2 ANQGSEA. CDR3 size: 14 residues. V gave up 6 bases and J gave up 7 bases; unmatched junction bases: 12. The CDR3 nucleotides read TGCAGCGTGGCCCAGGGGGGGCTGAACCAGCCCCAGCATTTT. This translates into CSVAQGGLNQPQHF.

Only a few counts were recorded for this clonotype. This rearrangement joins TRBV19 to TRBJ1-6; D is unresolved. Germline V gene sequence: CDR1 LNHDA, CDR2 SQIVND (reference sequence). With 5 bases removed from V and 7 bases from J, the gap between germline ends came to 12 bases. The CDR3 has 14 residues. CDR3 bases: TGTGCCAGTAGTCCCCCGACGAGCAATTCACCCCTCCACTTT. Its protein is CASSPPTSNSPLHF. The whole variable domain, filled in from reference TRBV19 and TRBJ1-6, reads DGGITQSPKYLFRKEGQNVTLSCEQNLNHDAMYWYRQDPGQGLRLIYYSQIVNDFQKGDIAEGYSVSREKKESFPLTVTSAQKNPTAFYLCASSPPTSNSPLHFGNGTRLTVT.

The chain uses TRBV4-1 and TRBJ1-2; D is ambiguous. This CDR3 contains 13 residues. Trimming left V 0 bases short and J 5 bases short, with 7 bases between. Per the germline V gene, CDR1 is MGHRA and CDR2 is YSYEKL. The CDR3 spells CASSQDTAYGYTF. The CDR3 DNA follows: TGCGCCAGCAGCCAAGATACAGCGTATGGCTACACCTTC.

The sample holds many counts of this clonotype. V usage is TRBV7-2 and J usage is TRBJ2-7; D is possibly TRBD1 (8 bases). Germline lookup yields CDR1 SGHTA and CDR2 FQGNSA. This CDR3 has 15 amino acids. The ends were cut back, 2 bases at V and 4 bases at J, with 15 bases in the middle. The CDR3 sequence: CASSLSGTGAYEQYF. The CDR3 region has the DNA TGTGCCAGCAGCTTAAGCGGGACAGGAGCTTACGAGCAGTACTTC.

This clonotype was detected a few times. The V gene is TRBV6-6, the J gene TRBJ2-5, with unresolved D. Germline-derived CDR1 and CDR2 are MNHNY and SVGAGI (reference sequence). Between the trimmed V and J ends, which lost 5 bases and 4 bases, there was a span of 11 bases. This CDR3 comprises 13 residues. The CDR3 protein is CASSTQYAETQYF. CDR3 bases: TGTGCCAGCAGTACTCAGTATGCAGAGACCCAGTACTTC.

The chain is built from TRBV19 and TRBJ1-1; the D is unclear. Germline loops: CDR1 LNHDA, CDR2 SQIVND (reference sequence). The length of the CDR3 is 13 residues. V was cut by 0 bases and J by 5 bases, with 7 bases left in between. CDR3 in DNA: TGTGCCAGTAGTATAGAGTGGATGACTGAAGCTTTCTTT. This codes for CASSIEWMTEAFF.

Only a few counts were recorded for this clonotype. The chain recombines TRBV19 with TRBJ1-1; D uncertain. There are 15 residues in the CDR3. V shed 0 bases and J shed 1 base, with 9 bases lying between them. Germline CDR1 LNHDA, CDR2 SQIVND (reference sequence). The CDR3 DNA sequence: TGTGCCAGTAGTATAGATCTGAGAACGAACACTGAAGCTTTCTTT. Translating gives CASSIDLRTNTEAFF.

This clonotype came up a few times. The rearrangement joins TRBV12-3 or TRBV12-4 to TRBJ1-3; D is undetermined. V shed 2 bases and J shed 4 bases, with 15 bases lying between them. This CDR3 spans 16 amino acids. Here the CDR3 reads CASSLWTGQPGNTIYF. The CDR3 DNA is TGTGCCAGCAGTTTATGGACGGGCCAGCCGGGAAACACCATATATTTT.

V and J are TRBV20-1 and TRBJ1-4, with D hard to call. The V gene lost 4 bases and the J gene lost 8 bases, with 8 bases spanning the gap. CDR1 is DFQATT and CDR2 is SNEGSKA in the germline V gene (reference sequence). The CDR3 is made up of 11 amino acids. CDR3 protein: CSAMAEEKLFF. For the CDR3, the DNA is TGCAGTGCTATGGCGGAGGAAAAACTGTTTTTT.

This clonotype was counted ten times or more. The genes are TRBV11-3 and TRBJ1-1; D gene uncertain. This CDR3 region has 13 residues. V was trimmed by 1 base and J by 6 bases, leaving 9 bases between them. Germline CDR1 and CDR2: SGHNT and YENEEA. The DNA for the CDR3 is TGTGCCAGCAGCTTAGCAGCTGGAGCTGAAGCTTTCTTT. It encodes CASSLAAGAEAFF.

There are a few counts of this clonotype. This chain joins TRBV6-5 and TRBJ1-4; TRBD1 is a possible D gene (5 bases). Per germline, CDR1 MNHEY and CDR2 SVGAGI. V was pared by 0 bases and J by 8 bases, with 16 bases between. This CDR3 spans 16 amino acids. This chain's CDR3 is CASSYSNRGIGEKLFF. The CDR3 DNA reads TGTGCCAGCAGTTACTCGAATCGGGGGATCGGGGAAAAACTGTTTTTT.

This clonotype was recorded at least ten times. This chain uses TRBV7-8 with TRBJ2-3; 9 nucleotides line up with TRBD2. The CDR3 has 16 residues. Germline CDR1 reads SGHVS; CDR2 reads FQNEAQ. J lost 6 bases, V lost 4 bases, and 11 bases had no gene match. DNA for the CDR3: TGTGCCAGCAGCTGGGCAGCGGGAGGAAGGAGGGATACGCAGTATTTT. As protein: CASSWAAGGRRDTQYF. Drawing the rest from reference TRBV7-8 and TRBJ2-3, the complete variable domain is GAGVSQSPRYKVAKRGQDVALRCDPISGHVSLFWYQQALGQGPEFLTYFQNEAQLDKSGLPSDRFFAERPEGSVSTLKIQRTQQEDSAVYLCASSWAAGGRRDTQYFGPGTRLTVL.

This clonotype was seen ten or more times. This chain links TRBV4-2 with TRBJ2-1, with 11 nucleotides matching TRBD2. V dropped 4 bases and J dropped 7; count of bases not matched to a gene: 15. Germline values: CDR1 LGHNA, CDR2 YNFKEQ. This CDR3 has 18 amino acids. The CDR3 protein is CASSPAVTSGVSGNEQFF. CDR3 DNA sequence: TGTGCCAGCAGCCCGGCTGTGACTAGCGGGGTTAGTGGGAATGAGCAGTTCTTC.

This clonotype was detected ten times or more. The V gene is TRBV6-6, the J gene TRBJ1-5; no clear D. Germline loops: CDR1 MNHNY, CDR2 SVGAGI (reference sequence). V was pared by 7 bases and J by 5 bases, with 18 bases between. The CDR3 is 15 residues long. The CDR3 reads CASIDKFSFDQPQHF. CDR3 bases: TGTGCCAGCATCGACAAGTTCAGTTTCGATCAGCCCCAGCATTTT.

This clonotype was detected only a few times. J is TRBJ1-6 and V is TRBV2, with D possibly matching TRBD1 (6 bases). Trimming left V 7 bases short and J 9 bases short, with 19 bases between. The CDR3 consists of 15 residues. CDR1 is SNHLY, CDR2 FYNNEI, per germline. Written as DNA, the CDR3 is TGTGCCAGCACCGTCGAACAGGGATCCGCTTCACCCCTCCACTTT. Its protein is CASTVEQGSASPLHF.

The chain recombines TRBV5-1 with TRBJ2-2; D might be TRBD1 or TRBD2, each matching 5 bases. The germline V and J ends were trimmed by 4 bases and 6 bases, with 16 bases remaining between them. The CDR3 contains 15 residues. Germline lookup yields CDR1 SGHRS and CDR2 YFSETQ. DNA for the CDR3: TGCGCCAGCAGCGATAGGGGTGGAGGCGCCGGGGAGCTGTTTTTT. Encoded protein: CASSDRGGGAGELFF.

This clonotype is judged medium-sized (0.01 to 0.1%). V and J are TRBV7-2 and TRBJ2-2; 7 nucleotides line up with TRBD2. With 4 bases clipped from V and 5 bases from J, the junction kept 10 bases outside the gene matches. The CDR3 runs to 16 residues. Germline CDR1 SGHTA, CDR2 FQGNSA. CDR3 sequence: CASSSGTTSFTGELFF. The CDR3 region has the DNA TGTGCCAGCAGCTCCGGGACTACCTCCTTTACCGGGGAGCTGTTTTTT.

This clonotype was seen repeatedly, ten times or more. The chain carries TRBV7-9 and TRBJ2-5; 9 bases align to TRBD2. From germline, CDR1 is SEHNR and CDR2 FQNEAQ (reference sequence). The CDR3 loop spans 15 amino acids. Trimming took 6 bases from V and 1 from J; bases not matched to a gene: 6. The CDR3 nucleotides are TGTGCCAGCAGTCCAGGGACTAGCCTCCAAGAGACCCAGTACTTC. As protein: CASSPGTSLQETQYF.

V gene TRBV20-1 combines with J gene TRBJ2-4; the D call may be TRBD1 or TRBD2 (5 bases each). The CDR3 loop spans 15 amino acids. The V end lost 3 bases, the J end lost 8 bases, and 20 bases lay between the germline ends. CDR1 DFQATT and CDR2 SNEGSKA come from the germline V gene (reference sequence). DNA for the CDR3: TGCAGTGCTAGTCCCCCTCAGGCTAGCAGGGACATTCAGTACTTC. Translated: CSASPPQASRDIQYF.

For this clonotype: This may come from a read error, since a much larger clone is one base off. V is TRBV7-4 and J is TRBJ2-5; D gene unclear. The germline V gene encodes CDR1 SGHVT and CDR2 SQSDAQ. The CDR3 consists of 14 residues. CDR3 in amino acids: CASSQAVVQESQYF. The CDR3, as DNA: TGTGCCAGCAGCCAAGCCGTGGTCCAAGAGTCCCAGTACTTC.

V is TRBV7-9 and J is TRBJ2-4, with 7 positions matching TRBD1. CDR1 is SEHNR and CDR2 is FQNEAQ in the germline V gene (reference sequence). The CDR3 has 17 residues. Losses at the gene ends were 4 bases for V and 3 bases for J; bases not matched to a gene: 12. The CDR3 is CASSSELTGPLKNIQYF. As DNA, the CDR3 is TGTGCCAGCAGCTCGGAGTTGACAGGGCCCCTCAAAAACATTCAGTACTTC.